A selection of T cell receptor beta chains follows, all from one sample in a study of shared clonotypes between healthy human individuals. Profiling relied on immunoSEQ multiplex PCR, and the TCRdb table lists in-frame clones only, not all of them. Altogether 230,000 or so clones are present, about 65% being singletons, with the ten largest covering around 10%. The sample was memory CD4+ T cells sorted from blood. The receptors were sampled from a man aged 25-45 years in good health. The CDR3 runs from the conserved cysteine through the conserved F or W. A D gene is named only where the DNA matches it firmly.

J: TRBJ2-1
D: TRBD2
V: TRBV5-1
CDR3: CASSSLAGGAYNEQFF

J: TRBJ2-1
D: .
V: TRBV7-8
CDR3: CASSIGTPSNEQFF

J: TRBJ2-4
D: .
V: TRBV18
CDR3: CASSPRRVDKNIQYF

J: TRBJ2-2
D: .
V: TRBV6-4
CDR3: CASSDGPGSGELFF

J: TRBJ1-2
D: .
V: TRBV18
CDR3: CASSPSERVDYGYTF

J: TRBJ1-3
D: .
V: TRBV2
CDR3: CASSGSGTNSGNTIYF

J: TRBJ2-5
D: .
V: TRBV11-2
CDR3: CASSSTLGREETQYF

J: TRBJ1-5
D: .
V: TRBV5-5
CDR3: CASSLQDSNQPQHF

J: TRBJ2-2
D: TRBD2
V: TRBV28
CDR3: CASSHSRGRTSGPNTGELFF

J: TRBJ2-7
D: .
V: TRBV18
CDR3: CASSPAEYEQYF

J: TRBJ2-7
D: TRBD2
V: TRBV7-2
CDR3: CASNPRASGIGYEQYF

J: TRBJ2-2
D: TRBD2
V: TRBV2
CDR3: CASSLGLVGELFF

J: TRBJ1-1
D: .
V: TRBV4-1
CDR3: CASSQRTDTEAFF

J: TRBJ1-3
D: TRBD1
V: TRBV28
CDR3: CASSLWTGSGNTIYF

J: TRBJ2-2
D: .
V: TRBV7-6
CDR3: CASSLGQSNTGELFF

J: TRBJ2-1
D: .
V: TRBV28
CDR3: CASSFPFSRSEQFF

J: TRBJ2-7
D: .
V: TRBV7-3
CDR3: CASSHTSNDEQYF

J: TRBJ2-5
D: TRBD1
V: TRBV7-2
CDR3: CASSLFWGTGDLTQYF

J: TRBJ2-3
D: TRBD2
V: TRBV5-1
CDR3: CASSRTSAGDTQYF

J: TRBJ2-5
D: TRBD2
V: TRBV7-8
CDR3: CASRNREREQETQYF

J: TRBJ2-7
D: .
V: TRBV2
CDR3: CASLLQGPSYEQYF

J: TRBJ1-2
D: .
V: TRBV28
CDR3: CASLSRYFSYTF

J: TRBJ1-5
D: TRBD1
V: TRBV28
CDR3: CASSSNGQANQPQHF

J: TRBJ1-2
D: .
V: TRBV5-4
CDR3: CASSDPWARGANYGYTF

J: TRBJ2-3
D: TRBD2
V: TRBV7-9
CDR3: CASSPPGLAATDTQYF

J: TRBJ1-1
D: .
V: TRBV5-1
CDR3: CASSFLGVVGEAFF

J: TRBJ2-7
D: .
V: TRBV28
CDR3: CASSLGPRQMTYEQYF

J: TRBJ2-2
D: TRBD1
V: TRBV5-1
CDR3: CASSSGQVTGELFF

J: TRBJ2-2
D: TRBD1
V: TRBV5-1
CDR3: CASSLGQGAGELFF

J: TRBJ2-1
D: .
V: TRBV5-1
CDR3: CASSFLQVSSYNEQFF

J: TRBJ2-3
D: TRBD2
V: TRBV11-2
CDR3: CASSLDLKRGDTDTQYF

J: TRBJ2-1
D: TRBD1
V: TRBV29-1
CDR3: CSVESGQASYNEQFF

J: TRBJ2-7
D: TRBD1
V: TRBV9
CDR3: CASSGGTGNIHEQYF

J: TRBJ2-5
D: TRBD2
V: TRBV7-2
CDR3: CASSRNLGRGKETQYF

J: TRBJ2-7
D: .
V: TRBV9
CDR3: CASGKGYEQYF

J: TRBJ2-1
D: .
V: TRBV10-3
CDR3: CAITEDGVENEQFF

J: TRBJ1-2
D: .
V: TRBV28
CDR3: CASSYLYGYTF

J: TRBJ2-7
D: .
V: TRBV5-6
CDR3: CASSLAGAVTYEQYF

J: TRBJ2-1
D: .
V: TRBV29-1
CDR3: CSVERGRGQFF

J: TRBJ2-7
D: .
V: TRBV9
CDR3: CASSPLGSYEQYF

J: TRBJ2-5
D: .
V: TRBV21-1
CDR3: CASSKRQDSGSQETQYF

J: TRBJ2-5
D: TRBD2
V: TRBV5-1
CDR3: CASTLYSGDQETQYF

J: TRBJ1-3
D: .
V: TRBV9
CDR3: CASSVGQGKGNTIYF

J: TRBJ2-1
D: .
V: TRBV2
CDR3: CASSTQSRVQFF

J: TRBJ2-2
D: TRBD2
V: TRBV27
CDR3: CASSLFLPGLAGGSGELFF

J: TRBJ2-3
D: TRBD2
V: TRBV7-7
CDR3: CASSSVAGSTDTQYF